This T cell receptor beta chain was sequenced for a study of vaccination and CD4 T cells after COVID-19. On the study more broadly: Nasal swab PCR identified SARS-CoV-2 in the convalescent patients, of whom several were mild and one severe. Comprising six males and four females, the convalescent participants counted two Hispanic individuals among them. Taking of post-vaccine samples occurred a median 72 days after dose two (range 14 to 241).

Deletions cut 1 base from V and 2 bases from J, with 14 bases between. Germline CDR1 and CDR2: SEHNR and FQNEAQ (reference sequence). This CDR3 region has 16 residues. This clonotype was found a few times. No antigen is known for it. From the PCR reads, TCRdb called clonotypes with MiXCR, one entry per CDR3 protein. Of around 31,000 distinct CDR3 sequences detected, more than 40% appear once; the ten largest clones hold about 5.3%. Findings and limits, study-wide: For convalescent patients, a median about 90% of reactive clones surfaced exclusively after vaccination.

The sample's time point: late sampling 161 to 241 days after vaccination in a few convalescent patients. The source is a human donor who had recovered from COVID-19. Sample: CD4+ T cells from blood, taken about 7 months after SARS-CoV-2 vaccination. The rearrangement uses TRBV7-9 and TRBJ1-2, with a tentative D call TRBD1 (6 bases). CDR3 residues: CASSLEGQGRNYGYTF. The CDR3 DNA reads as TGTGCCAGCAGCTTAGAAGGGCAGGGGCGCAACTATGGCTACACCTTC.